The 17 T cell receptor beta chains presented below share a single source sample, sequenced in a study of blood T cell repertoires in COVID-19. Clones were read by immunoSEQ multiplex PCR, and TCRdb kept only the in-frame ones, dropping some. The data show over 100,000 clones, about nine tenths seen once. What was sequenced was peripheral blood. These receptors all stem from a man between 35 and 55 years old with acute or convalescent COVID-19.

The chain couples TRBV19 to TRBJ1-5; 8 bases map to TRBD1. The CDR3 extends over 16 amino acids. Losses at the gene ends were 4 bases for V and 2 bases for J; bases not matched to a gene: 7. Per germline, CDR1 LNHDA and CDR2 SQIVND (reference sequence). CDR3 loop: CASSTPTGVGNQPQHF. The DNA for the CDR3 is TGTGCCAGTAGTACCCCGACAGGGGTGGGCAATCAGCCCCAGCATTTT.

This clone came up once. CDR3: CASELRNRIHEQYF. As DNA, the CDR3 is TGTGCCAGCGAATTACGAAACAGAATCCACGAGCAGTACTTC. The chain links TRBV7-2 to TRBJ2-7; D is undetermined. The CDR3 runs to 14 residues. From germline, CDR1 is SGHTA and CDR2 FQGNSA. V was trimmed by 8 bases and J by 5 bases, leaving 19 bases between them. Filled out from reference TRBV7-2 and TRBJ2-7, the complete variable domain reads GAGVSQSPSNKVTEKGKDVELRCDPISGHTALYWYRQSLGQGLEFLIYFQGNSAPDKSGLPSDRFSAERTGGSVSTLTIQRTQQEDSAVYLCASELRNRIHEQYFGPGTRLTVT.

The chain combines TRBV4-1 with TRBJ2-5, with 9 bases aligning to TRBD2. V was pared by 1 base and J by 2 bases, with 11 bases of the junction left unmatched. Germline lookup yields CDR1 MGHRA and CDR2 YSYEKL. The CDR3 covers 18 residues. The CDR3 loop is CASSQGRGTSPYQETQYF. The CDR3 nucleotides read TGCGCCAGCAGCCAAGGCAGAGGGACTAGCCCGTATCAAGAGACCCAGTACTTC.

CDR3 in amino acids: CASSYAGGTEAFF. CDR3 bases: TGTGCCAGCAGTTACGCGGGGGGCACTGAAGCTTTCTTT. J is TRBJ1-1 and V is TRBV6-2 or TRBV6-3; the D gene is possibly TRBD1 (5 bases). V was pared by 2 bases and J by 4 bases, with 8 bases between. Germline loops: CDR1 MNHEY, CDR2 SVGEGT. This CDR3 has 13 amino acids.

The rearrangement uses TRBV5-6 and TRBJ1-2, with TRBD1 as a possible D gene (6 bases). This CDR3 has 13 residues. Germline CDR1 reads SGHDT; CDR2 reads YYEEEE. V dropped 0 bases and J dropped 10 bases, with 13 bases sitting between them. CDR3 sequence reads: CASSLGPGTLYTF. The CDR3 DNA reads as TGTGCCAGCAGCTTGGGCCCCGGGACACTCTACACCTTC. The complete variable domain, with remaining parts taken from reference TRBV5-6 and TRBJ1-2, reads DAGVTQSPTHLIKTRGQQVTLRCSPKSGHDTVSWYQQALGQGPQFIFQYYEEEERQRGNFPDRFSGHQFPNYSSELNVNALLLGDSALYLCASSLGPGTLYTFGSGTRLTVV.

This clone turned up a few times. The chain carries TRBV6-2 or TRBV6-3 and TRBJ2-2, with a tentative D call TRBD2 (5 bases). CDR1 is MNHEY, CDR2 SVGEGT, per germline. The CDR3 extends over 17 amino acids. Deletions cut 1 base from V and 1 base from J, with 13 bases between. In DNA, the CDR3 is TGTGCCAGCAGTTACTACGGGGAAGGCCTGAACACCGGGGAGCTGTTTTTT. Its protein product is CASSYYGEGLNTGELFF.

The chain has TRBV15 and TRBJ1-4; D not certain. The ends were cut back, 0 bases at V and 4 bases at J, with 9 bases in the middle. The CDR3 is made up of 15 amino acids. Germline V gives CDR1 LNHNV, CDR2 YYDKDF (reference sequence). The CDR3 sequence is CATSRDGQHNEKLFF. CDR3 nucleotide sequence: TGTGCCACCAGCAGAGATGGGCAGCATAATGAAAAACTGTTTTTT.

In this sample, this clone turned up once. CDR3 region: CASSYGVTSVYEQYF. For the CDR3, the DNA is TGTGCCAGCAGTTATGGTGTGACTAGCGTCTACGAGCAGTACTTC. J is TRBJ2-7 and V is TRBV6-5; 8 bases are a match to TRBD2. After removal of 3 bases from V and 3 bases from J, the junction contained 7 bases not matched to a gene. Germline V gene data show CDR1 as MNHEY and CDR2 as SVGAGI. The CDR3 runs to 15 residues.

This chain connects TRBV29-1 to TRBJ1-2; 9 bases are shared with TRBD1. V shed 5 bases, J shed 8 bases, and the junction held 9 bases outside the gene matches. Germline CDR1 SQVTM, CDR2 ANQGSEA. The CDR3 is 13 residues long. The CDR3 is CSVQDRGFFGYTF. CDR3 sequence (DNA): TGCAGCGTTCAGGACAGGGGTTTTTTCGGCTACACCTTC.

V is TRBV19 and J is TRBJ2-3, with 8 bases fitting TRBD2. CDR1 is LNHDA and CDR2 is SQIVND in the germline V gene (reference sequence). V gave up 5 bases and J gave up 2 bases; unmatched junction bases: 6. The CDR3 length is 15 residues. The CDR3 protein is CASSFLAGLTDTQYF. CDR3 nucleotides: TGTGCCAGTAGTTTTTTAGCGGGACTCACAGATACGCAGTATTTT.

The gene calls are TRBV3-1 (or the pseudogene TRBV3-2) and TRBJ1-1; unclear D gene. This CDR3 contains 14 residues. Germline V gene sequence: CDR1 LGHDT, CDR2 YNNKEL (reference sequence). Trimming took off 1 base at V and 0 bases at J, with 6 bases between the two ends. The CDR3 region has the DNA TGTGCCAGCAGCCAAGCTTTCGTGAACACTGAAGCTTTCTTT. Translated, it gives CASSQAFVNTEAFF.

The chain combines TRBV7-2 with TRBJ1-5, with 7 bases lining up with TRBD1. The V segment lost 1 base and the J segment 7 bases; nucleotides outside the gene matches: 7. Germline lookup yields CDR1 SGHTA and CDR2 FQGNSA. The length of the CDR3 is 15 residues. The CDR3 nucleotides are TGTGCCAGCAGCTTAGTCAGGCAGGGGGAACAGCCCCAGCATTTT. This codes for CASSLVRQGEQPQHF. The full variable domain, in which reference TRBV7-2 and TRBJ1-5 provide the parts outside the CDR3, is GAGVSQSPSNKVTEKGKDVELRCDPISGHTALYWYRQSLGQGLEFLIYFQGNSAPDKSGLPSDRFSAERTGGSVSTLTIQRTQQEDSAVYLCASSLVRQGEQPQHFGDGTRLSIL.

This sequence joins TRBV7-8 and TRBJ1-3; no reliable D call. The CDR3 contains 13 residues. Trimming pared 3 bases from V and 4 bases from J, leaving 7 bases between. Germline CDR1 and CDR2: SGHVS and FQNEAQ. The CDR3 here is CASSLSRGNTIYF. CDR3 DNA sequence: TGTGCCAGCAGCTTGTCCAGGGGAAACACCATATATTTT.

In this sample, this clone turned up once. The J gene is TRBJ1-2, the V gene TRBV18, with D possibly TRBD1 on 5 matching bases. V lost 3 bases and J lost 4, with 9 bases in between. The CDR3 contains 13 residues. CDR1 is KGHSH, CDR2 LQKENI, per germline. The CDR3 nucleotides are TGTGCCAGCTCACCCCGGGGGGTCTATGGCTACACCTTC. The encoded protein is CASSPRGVYGYTF.

The J gene is TRBJ1-5, the V gene TRBV6-2 or TRBV6-3; 10 bases align to TRBD1. The CDR3 has 16 amino acids. Germline CDR1 reads MNHEY; CDR2 reads SVGEGT. Trimming removed 4 bases from V and 3 bases from J; junction bases left unmatched: 6. The CDR3 here is CASSSPTGGVNQPQHF. DNA of the CDR3: TGTGCCAGCAGTTCTCCGACAGGGGGCGTCAATCAGCCCCAGCATTTT.

This clone was seen once. The rearrangement joins TRBV19 to TRBJ2-7; tentative D call: TRBD1 (6 bases). The CDR3 contains 14 residues. V shed 1 base and J shed 6 bases, with 13 bases lying between them. Germline V gene sequence: CDR1 LNHDA, CDR2 SQIVND (reference sequence). The CDR3 loop is CASSIGRGSFEQYF. In DNA form, the CDR3 reads TGTGCCAGTAGTATAGGCAGGGGATCATTCGAGCAGTACTTC.

This clone was seen a handful of times. This chain links TRBV30 with TRBJ1-4; D gene uncertain. The CDR3 is 15 residues long. V lost 0 bases to trimming and J lost 7 bases, with 15 bases between them. In germline, CDR1 is GTSNPN, CDR2 SVGIG (reference sequence). The CDR3 reads CAWSVEYHRPEKLFF. The CDR3 nucleotides read TGTGCCTGGAGTGTAGAGTACCACCGCCCTGAAAAACTGTTTTTT. Based on the CDR3 plus reference TRBV30 and TRBJ1-4, the full variable domain is SQTIHQWPATLVQPVGSPLSLECTVEGTSNPNLYWYRQAAGRGLQLLFYSVGIGQISSEVPQNLSASRPQDRQFILSSKKLLLSDSGFYLCAWSVEYHRPEKLFFGSGTQLSVL.